This T cell receptor beta chain is drawn from a study of regulatory T cells in long-lasting Graves disease. Worth noting for this clonotype: The antigen is undetermined.

Study-wide findings and caveats: TRBV28, TRBJ1-2 and TRBJ2-5 emerged as the favored segments in persistent disease. Blood alone, not thyroid tissue, was studied.

The time point here: newly diagnosed GD, antithyroid drugs for less than 3 months. RNA extracted from PBMCs served as the sequencing template. Germline values: CDR1 WSHSY, CDR2 SAAADI. The CDR3 spans 13 residues. The V end lost 3 bases, the J end lost 4 bases, and 9 bases lay between the germline ends. Library construction for TCR beta used iRepertoire HTBI primers and Arm-PCR of CDR3 regions. MiXCR, run by TCRdb on the multiplex PCR reads, gives a single entry per CDR3 protein. The table lists about 430,000 distinct CDR3 sequences, approximately 15% of them singletons, with over 7.5% in the top ten. In addition, the sample was reused for a study of T cells in Graves' hyperthyroidism and ophthalmopathy. Per that paper: In patients aged 18 to 65, hyperthyroidism was newly diagnosed, with duration under 2 months. The HTBI primer set served for first-round RT-PCR of the TCR CDR3.

This sequence was found in a middle-aged woman with Graves disease. The sample in question was peripheral blood mononuclear cells (PBMCs), obtained at new diagnosis, from a patient treated with antithyroid drugs. This sequence joins TRBV10-2 and TRBJ1-2, with D possibly being TRBD1 (6 bases). CDR3 loop: CASSEKGGYGYTF. The CDR3 bases are TGCGCCAGCAGTGAAAAGGGGGGCTATGGCTACACCTTC.